This passage covers 7 T cell receptor beta chains from one sample sequenced in a study of T cell repertoires in cytomegalovirus infection. A single record per CDR3 protein comes from TCRdb applying MiXCR to the reads. The profile shows 200,000 to 300,000 distinct CDR3 sequences, over 9% of them singletons. The sequencing sample was made of PBMCs. These receptor sequences come from a human donor in good health (CMV status not recorded). Some clones in this sample may be carry-over from other donors' samples.

DNA for the CDR3: TGTGCCAGCAGTTTCTTTACAGGTACCTACGAGCAGTACTTC. Translation: CASSFFTGTYEQYF. The V and J genes are TRBV28 and TRBJ2-7; TRBD1 is a possible D gene (5 bases). Looked up from germline, CDR1 is MDHEN and CDR2 is SYDVKM. The V gene lost 3 bases and the J gene lost 2 bases, with 11 bases spanning the gap. The CDR3 consists of 14 residues.

This rearrangement joins TRBV29-1 to TRBJ2-2; TRBD2 aligns across 8 bases. The J segment lost 3 bases and the V segment lost 4 bases, leaving 13 bases of the junction unmatched. The CDR3 contains 17 residues. Germline V lookup: CDR1 SQVTM, CDR2 ANQGSEA. The CDR3: CSVVPRGLVGHTGELFF. The CDR3 DNA reads TGCAGCGTTGTCCCCAGGGGACTAGTTGGGCACACCGGGGAGCTGTTTTTT.

The rearrangement joins TRBV5-1 to TRBJ2-5; 10 bases agree with TRBD2. This CDR3 has 14 residues. Per germline, CDR1 SGHRS and CDR2 YFSETQ. The J segment lost 3 bases and the V segment lost 4 bases, leaving 3 bases of the junction unmatched. The CDR3 region is CASSGTSVKETQYF. In nucleotides, the CDR3 is TGCGCCAGCAGCGGGACTAGCGTTAAAGAGACCCAGTACTTC.

This clonotype has at least ten counts. The rearrangement links TRBV7-2 to TRBJ2-3; D might be TRBD1 or TRBD2, each matching 5 bases. The CDR3 has 17 amino acids. The V end lost 8 bases, the J end lost 3 bases, and 24 bases lay between the germline ends. From germline, CDR1 is SGHTA and CDR2 FQGNSA. The CDR3 DNA sequence: TGTGCCAGCCAGTTAAAGGGACCTAAGATTGGGACAGATACGCAGTATTTT. Protein product: CASQLKGPKIGTDTQYF.

This clonotype showed up just a few times. This chain links TRBV12-3 or TRBV12-4 with TRBJ1-2, with D maybe TRBD1 (5 bases). V was clipped by 8 bases and J by 6 bases, with 10 bases between them. This CDR3 has 11 amino acids. The CDR3 nucleotides are TGTGCCAGCGCCAGGGAGGATGGCTACACCTTC. Protein product: CASAREDGYTF.

Of note for this clonotype: The CDR3 carries no conserved terminal phenylalanine or tryptophan, so it likely arises from a read error. The chain combines TRBV7-3 with TRBJ2-1; TRBD2 matches 9 bases. Germline loops: CDR1 SGHTA, CDR2 FQGTGA. V lost 3 bases to trimming and J lost 8 bases; unmatched junction nucleotides: 5. This CDR3 spans 14 amino acids. DNA of the CDR3: TGTGCCAGCAGCTTTGCGGGAGGGCGTGATGAGCAGTTCGTC. Translation: CASSFAGGRDEQFV.

Ten or more counts support this clonotype. The chain has TRBV7-2 and TRBJ2-7, with D unresolved. V dropped 1 base and J dropped 7 bases, with 8 bases sitting between them. The CDR3 runs to 12 residues. The germline CDR1 and CDR2 sequences are SGHTA and FQGNSA. CDR3 protein: CASSLGVGEQYF. DNA for the CDR3: TGTGCCAGCAGCTTAGGGGTCGGGGAGCAGTACTTC.